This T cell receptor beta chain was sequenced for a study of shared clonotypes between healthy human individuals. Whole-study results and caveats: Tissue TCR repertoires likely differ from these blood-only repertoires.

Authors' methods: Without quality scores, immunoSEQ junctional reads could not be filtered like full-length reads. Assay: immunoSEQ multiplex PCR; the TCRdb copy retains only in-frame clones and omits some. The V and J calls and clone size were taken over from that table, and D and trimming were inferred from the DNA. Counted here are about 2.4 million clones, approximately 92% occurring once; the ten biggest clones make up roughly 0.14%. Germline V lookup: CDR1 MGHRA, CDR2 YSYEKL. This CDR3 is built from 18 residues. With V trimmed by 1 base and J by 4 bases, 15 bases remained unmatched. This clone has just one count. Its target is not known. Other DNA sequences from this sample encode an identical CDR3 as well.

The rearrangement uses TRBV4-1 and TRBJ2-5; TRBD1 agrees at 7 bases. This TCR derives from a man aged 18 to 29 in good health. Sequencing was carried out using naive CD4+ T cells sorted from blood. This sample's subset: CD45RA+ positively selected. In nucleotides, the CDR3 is TGCGCCAGCAGCCAAGTCCTTCTCCTTTGGACAGGAGGAGAGACCCAGTACTTC. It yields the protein CASSQVLLLWTGGETQYF.